These 25 T cell receptor beta chains were all obtained from the same sample, sequenced in a study of blood T cells in healthy people across ages. It was with a sample-barcoded 5' primer and a J-beta primer mix that a second PCR of roughly 7 to 12 cycles was run. TCRdb itself ran the 5' RACE reads through MiXCR, one entry per CDR3 protein. The data contain some 1.8 million distinct CDR3 sequences, roughly two fifths of them seen just once; the ten biggest clones take up 20% to 25%. The sample consisted of blood. The receptor source for this set is a human donor in good health.

This clonotype has a count of ten or more. The chain uses TRBV20-1 and TRBJ2-7; 9 bases agree with TRBD2. The CDR3 consists of 16 residues. Germline V gene lookup returns CDR1 DFQATT and CDR2 SNEGSKA (reference sequence). With V trimmed by 3 bases and J by 4 bases, 13 bases remained unmatched. CDR3 sequence (DNA): TGCAGTGCTAGTAGGACCGGGGCTAGCGGGGTGTACGAGCAGTACTTC. This gives the protein CSASRTGASGVYEQYF.

The CDR3 here is CSATNSRRSLYGYTF. The DNA of the CDR3 is TGCAGTGCTACTAACTCCAGGAGGAGTCTCTATGGCTACACCTTC. The chain couples TRBV20-1 to TRBJ1-2; D call uncertain. This CDR3 comprises 15 residues. Per germline, CDR1 DFQATT and CDR2 SNEGSKA (reference sequence). V was shortened by 4 bases and J by 4 bases, with 19 bases between the two germline ends.

The gene calls are TRBV10-3 and TRBJ1-2; 7 bases match TRBD1. This CDR3 is 16 amino acids long. The V gene's germline CDR1 is ENHRY and CDR2 SYGVKD. Unmatched junction bases numbered 9, after V lost 2 bases and J lost 3 bases. The DNA for the CDR3 is TGTGCCATCAGTGAGACCTTGGAGGGGACAGACTATGGCTACACCTTC. Protein: CAISETLEGTDYGYTF.

This clonotype has a handful of counts. The genes are TRBV20-1 and TRBJ2-3; D unclear. CDR1 is DFQATT, CDR2 SNEGSKA, per germline (reference sequence). The CDR3 consists of 15 residues. Trimming left V 6 bases short and J 3 bases short, with 19 bases between. CDR3: CSATPPWDVTDTQYF. The CDR3, as DNA: TGCAGTGCGACTCCGCCTTGGGATGTAACAGATACGCAGTATTTT.

The V gene is TRBV12-3 or TRBV12-4, the J gene TRBJ1-1, with 7 bases matching TRBD1. This CDR3 has 13 amino acids. With V trimmed by 9 bases and J by 6 bases, 10 bases remained unmatched. The CDR3 sequence is CASIRTGDAEAFF. The CDR3 DNA follows: TGTGCCAGTATCAGGACAGGTGATGCTGAAGCTTTCTTT.

This clonotype was seen a handful of times. CDR3 in amino acids: CASRAGQGDGYTF. The CDR3 region has the DNA TGTGCCAGCAGAGCCGGACAGGGGGATGGCTACACCTTC. The rearrangement joins TRBV7-9 to TRBJ1-2; 10 bases fit TRBD1. This CDR3 contains 13 residues. Germline CDR1 reads SEHNR; CDR2 reads FQNEAQ (reference sequence). J lost 6 bases, V lost 6 bases, and 4 bases had no gene match.

This clonotype was observed a few times. The chain links TRBV5-1 to TRBJ2-1; possible D gene TRBD1, 7 bases. This CDR3 region has 15 residues. Germline V gives CDR1 SGHRS, CDR2 YFSETQ. Trimming took 4 bases from V and 6 from J, leaving 17 bases between them. In DNA, the CDR3 is TGCGCCAGCAGCCCCAGGGGGGTTTTACGCAATGAGCAGTTCTTC. Its translation is CASSPRGVLRNEQFF.

The J gene is TRBJ2-7, the V gene TRBV4-1; 8 bases are a match to TRBD1. V lost 3 bases and J lost 3; bases outside the gene matches: 10. The length of the CDR3 is 16 residues. CDR1 and CDR2 (germline): MGHRA, YSYEKL. CDR3 bases: TGCGCCAGCAGCCAGTTCGGACAGGGCCCGATCTACGAGCAGTACTTC. Protein product: CASSQFGQGPIYEQYF.

This sequence joins TRBV18 and TRBJ2-7; D gene unclear. V was clipped by 0 bases and J by 4 bases, with 7 bases between them. CDR3 length equals 13 residues. CDR1 is KGHSH and CDR2 is LQKENI in the germline V gene. Written as DNA, the CDR3 is TGTGCCAGCTCACCACCGGTGGCTTACGAGCAGTACTTC. It is translated as CASSPPVAYEQYF.

The table lists this clonotype with a few counts. V gene TRBV28 combines with J gene TRBJ2-5, with D maybe TRBD2 (6 bases). Germline V gives CDR1 MDHEN, CDR2 SYDVKM. Trimming cost V 2 bases and J 5 bases, with 15 bases left between them. The CDR3 has 15 residues. Written as DNA, the CDR3 is TGTGCCAGCAGTTTAGCGGGGAACCTAGTGGAGACCCAGTACTTC. Translated: CASSLAGNLVETQYF.

As to this clonotype: The germline gene is not matched at one end of the junction; a read error may be the cause. The CDR3 nucleotides read TGTGTCAGCAGTAGAGACAGGATTGAGACCCAGTACTTC. Its translation is CVSSRDRIETQYF. V usage is TRBV2 and J usage is TRBJ2-7; tentatively, D is TRBD1 (6 bases). The DNA end favors TRBJ2-5, so the J call may be wrong. CDR1 and CDR2 from the germline V gene are SNHLY and FYNNEI. The CDR3 has 13 residues.

This clonotype showed up just a few times. This chain joins TRBV7-2 and TRBJ2-3; unclear D gene. Germline CDR1 SGHTA, CDR2 FQGNSA. The CDR3 length is 15 residues. Trimming took off 5 bases at V and 2 bases at J, with 14 bases between the two ends. The CDR3 region has the DNA TGTGCCAGCAGCCCCGGACGGGTTATCACAGATACGCAGTATTTT. It specifies CASSPGRVITDTQYF.

This clonotype appeared once. The chain links TRBV7-2 to TRBJ2-1, with 7 bases identical to TRBD2. The CDR3 has 15 amino acids. The V gene's germline CDR1 is SGHTA and CDR2 FQGNSA. J lost 4 bases, V lost 3 bases, and 6 bases had no gene match. The CDR3 DNA reads TGTGCCAGCAGCTTCGGGGGGTCCCTTTACAATGAGCAGTTCTTC. This codes for CASSFGGSLYNEQFF. Drawing the rest from reference TRBV7-2 and TRBJ2-1, the complete variable domain is GAGVSQSPSNKVTEKGKDVELRCDPISGHTALYWYRQSLGQGLEFLIYFQGNSAPDKSGLPSDRFSAERTGGSVSTLTIQRTQQEDSAVYLCASSFGGSLYNEQFFGPGTRLTVL.

The chain carries TRBV11-2 and TRBJ1-4; D not certain. Trimming removed 8 bases from V and 8 bases from J, with 15 bases in between. The germline gives CDR1 SGHAT, CDR2 FQNNGV. The CDR3 is 13 residues long. The CDR3: CASSREREEKLFF. CDR3 bases: TGTGCCAGCTCACGGGAACGGGAGGAAAAACTGTTTTTT.

V and J are TRBV7-8 and TRBJ1-5, with TRBD1 matching over 9 bases. This CDR3 is 16 amino acids long. With 4 bases clipped from V and 5 bases from J, the junction kept 9 bases outside the gene matches. Germline V gene data show CDR1 as SGHVS and CDR2 as FQNEAQ. CDR3: CASSSGPGTGHQPQHF. The CDR3 coding sequence is TGTGCCAGCAGCTCCGGCCCCGGGACAGGGCATCAGCCCCAGCATTTT.

Note on this clonotype: A read error may explain this, as a much larger clone is one base away. The chain is built from TRBV24-1 and TRBJ2-1; 9 nucleotides align to TRBD2. V lost 0 bases and J lost 8; bases outside the gene matches: 10. The V gene's germline CDR1 is KGHDR and CDR2 SFDVKD. The CDR3 runs to 17 residues. The CDR3 DNA reads TGTGCCACCAGTGATTTGCGGGGCGGGGGGGCGGACGATGAGCAGTTCTTC. It codes for CATSDLRGGGADDEQFF.

This clonotype turned up a few times. The CDR3 DNA reads TGTGCCAGCAGCCAAGATCCCCTAGCGGGGTTTCGAAGCTCCTACAATGAGCAGTTCTTC. Translated, it gives CASSQDPLAGFRSSYNEQFF. The rearrangement uses TRBV4-2 and TRBJ2-1, with TRBD2 matching 9 bases. CDR3 length: 20 amino acids. In germline, CDR1 is LGHNA, CDR2 YNFKEQ. Unmatched junction bases numbered 12, after V lost 0 bases and J lost 0 bases.

In the case of this clonotype: One junction end does not reproduce the germline sequence, and a read error may be involved. The rearrangement uses TRBV9 and TRBJ2-1, with D unclear. Germline CDR1 and CDR2: SGDLS and YYNGEE. The CDR3 totals 12 residues. CDR3 bases: TGTGCCAGCAACGTAACTAACAATGAGCAGTTCTTC. It is translated as CASNVTNNEQFF.

This clonotype was counted only a few times. J is TRBJ2-5 and V is TRBV10-2; D remains unclear. V dropped 2 bases and J dropped 4 bases, with 2 bases sitting between them. The CDR3 length is 11 residues. The germline V gene encodes CDR1 WSHSY and CDR2 SAAADI. Here the CDR3 reads CASSEPETQYF. The CDR3 region has the DNA TGCGCCAGCAGTGAGCCAGAGACCCAGTACTTC.

The count of this clonotype is one. Given the absence of the conserved phenylalanine or tryptophan at the CDR3 end, a read error is likely. The CDR3 DNA follows: TGTGCTAGTGGTTCCCAGGGACAGGGGAACTATGGCTACACCTTA. This codes for CASGSQGQGNYGYTL. The chain combines TRBV12-5 with TRBJ1-2, with 10 bases fitting TRBD1. V shed 4 bases and J 2 bases; nucleotides not matched to a gene: 4. Germline V CDR1 and CDR2: LGHNT, FRNRAP. The CDR3 loop spans 15 amino acids.

The chain carries TRBV12-3 or TRBV12-4 and TRBJ1-2; weak D call: TRBD1 (6 bases). V was trimmed by 8 bases and J by 8 bases, leaving 24 bases between them. The CDR3 runs to 15 residues. CDR3: CASRGDSMGAKGYTF. The DNA of the CDR3 is TGTGCCAGCCGAGGGGATTCCATGGGGGCGAAGGGCTACACCTTC.

The chain recombines TRBV25-1 with TRBJ2-3; a weak D match, TRBD2 (6 bases). V gave up 3 bases and J gave up 0 bases, with 13 bases separating them. CDR1 is MGHDK, CDR2 SYGVNS, per germline. The CDR3 contains 16 residues. The CDR3 sequence is CASSEGLHTSTDTQYF. Here the CDR3 DNA reads TGTGCCAGCAGTGAGGGACTTCACACTAGCACAGATACGCAGTATTTT.

Turning to this clonotype: One end of the junction varies from germline; a read error may be responsible. CDR3 nucleotides: TGCAGCGCTGGGACGGACAGCTACGAGCGGTACTTC. This gives the protein CSAGTDSYERYF. The chain has TRBV29-1 and TRBJ2-7, with D possibly matching TRBD1 (6 bases). CDR1 is SQVTM, CDR2 ANQGSEA, per germline. CDR3 length: 12 residues.

This chain links TRBV15 with TRBJ1-5, with TRBD1 as a possible D gene (6 bases). The CDR3 has 16 residues. Germline V gene sequence: CDR1 LNHNV, CDR2 YYDKDF (reference sequence). The germline V and J ends were trimmed by 0 bases and 6 bases, with 15 bases remaining between them. CDR3 DNA sequence: TGTGCCACCAGCAGAGAAGGGGGAGGACGGGGTCAGCCCCAGCATTTT. This encodes CATSREGGGRGQPQHF.

The sample holds a few counts of this clonotype. The J gene is TRBJ1-5, the V gene TRBV28; maybe TRBD1 (6 bases). This CDR3 region has 16 residues. Trimming took 6 bases from V and 3 from J, leaving 18 bases between them. Germline-derived CDR1 and CDR2 are MDHEN and SYDVKM. The CDR3 DNA reads TGTGCCAGCAGGTCTGGACAGATATTTTACAATCAGCCCCAGCATTTT. This encodes CASRSGQIFYNQPQHF.